This T cell receptor (beta chain) is from a study of technical replicates of blood from a few donors. CDR1 is ENHRY and CDR2 is SYGVKD in the germline V gene. V lost 7 bases, J lost 4 bases, and 7 bases stayed unmatched. The CDR3 extends over 14 amino acids. TCRdb keeps only in-frame clones here, not all; method: immunoSEQ multiplex PCR. The top ten hold about 0.25% of the sample, which has tens of thousands of clones, just under 97% seen once. Sequencing was done on a sample of T cells isolated from PBMCs. The chain links TRBV10-3 to TRBJ1-2, with 9 positions matching TRBD1. This clonotype was obtained from a human donor in good health. The CDR3 loop reads CAITGQGLGYGYTF. The CDR3 DNA reads as TGTGCCATCACCGGACAGGGGCTTGGCTATGGCTACACCTTC.